This record concerns one T cell receptor (beta chain) sequence. The germline V gene has CDR1 SNHLY and CDR2 FYNNEI. Germline trimming cut 8 bases from V and 1 base from J; bases unmatched to any gene: 9. The length of the CDR3 is 15 residues. Assay used: immunoSEQ multiplex PCR; TCRdb lists only in-frame clones, some missing. The sample consists of around 310,000 clones, roughly 90% of them appearing once. This entry comes from a study of blood T cell repertoires in COVID-19. The origin of this receptor is a woman in her forties or fifties with active or convalescent COVID-19. The sample taken for sequencing was peripheral blood. This chain links TRBV2 with TRBJ2-5, with 8 bases aligning to TRBD2. The CDR3 sequence: CASGKELAVQETQYF. The CDR3 DNA is TGTGCCAGCGGAAAGGAACTAGCGGTCCAAGAGACCCAGTACTTC.